The 28 T cell receptor beta chains below come from one sample, sequenced in a study of blood T cell repertoires in COVID-19. Profiled with immunoSEQ multiplex PCR; TCRdb holds only in-frame clones, not every one. The table lists 200,000 to 300,000 clones, around four fifths of them singletons, with approximately 6.3% in the top ten. Input material: peripheral blood. All receptors derive from a woman in her fifties or sixties with active or convalescent COVID-19.

The chain combines TRBV27 with TRBJ1-2; TRBD1 is a possible D gene (6 bases). The CDR3 is 13 residues long. Trimming took off 8 bases at V and 2 bases at J, with 12 bases between the two ends. Germline V gene sequence: CDR1 MNHEY, CDR2 SMNVEV (reference sequence). The CDR3 reads CASGRQENYGYTF. The CDR3 nucleotides are TGTGCCAGCGGAAGACAGGAGAACTATGGCTACACCTTC.

The CDR3, as DNA: TGTGCCAGTAGTAGCGCGGGAAGAGAAGAGACCCAGTACTTC. It codes for CASSSAGREETQYF. The chain employs TRBV19 and TRBJ2-5; D may be TRBD2 (6 bases). Germline V gene sequence: CDR1 LNHDA, CDR2 SQIVND (reference sequence). This CDR3 is 14 amino acids long. Trimming took 4 bases from V and 3 from J, leaving 12 bases between them.

The chain joins TRBV10-3 to TRBJ1-1; 7 nucleotides line up with TRBD1. The CDR3 has 18 residues. Unmatched junction bases numbered 12, after V lost 0 bases and J lost 2 bases. Germline CDR1 is ENHRY and CDR2 is SYGVKD. CDR3 residues: CAISESGRGVSINTEAFF. CDR3 DNA: TGTGCCATCAGTGAGTCGGGCAGGGGGGTCTCAATAAACACTGAAGCTTTCTTT.

This chain connects TRBV6-2 or TRBV6-3 to TRBJ2-1; D is ambiguous. CDR1 is MNHEY, CDR2 SVGEGT, per germline. This CDR3 is built from 16 residues. The germline V and J ends were trimmed by 5 bases and 2 bases, with 16 bases remaining between them. CDR3 DNA sequence: TGTGCCAGCAGTACCTCCAGGATGGATACCTACAATGAGCAGTTCTTC. Its translation: CASSTSRMDTYNEQFF.

The chain employs TRBV11-2 and TRBJ1-1; D is unclear. CDR1 and CDR2 (germline): SGHAT, FQNNGV. The CDR3 has 12 residues. V lost 5 bases and J lost 6, with 10 bases in between. Here the CDR3 DNA reads TGTGCCAGCAGCCGCGGAGGCCCTGAAGCTTTCTTT. Translated, it gives CASSRGGPEAFF.

This clone was seen once. The genes are TRBV28 and TRBJ1-1; D is perhaps TRBD1 (6 bases). V lost 3 bases and J lost 7, with 18 bases in between. The CDR3 extends over 15 amino acids. The germline V gene has CDR1 MDHEN and CDR2 SYDVKM. This CDR3 reads CASSFDGRGSLEAFF. In nucleotides, the CDR3 is TGTGCCAGCAGTTTCGATGGCAGGGGATCCCTTGAAGCTTTCTTT.

V usage is TRBV7-8 and J usage is TRBJ2-2; tentative D call: TRBD2 (5 bases). The CDR3 totals 14 residues. Per the germline V gene, CDR1 is SGHVS and CDR2 is FQNEAQ. The V and J ends lost 1 base and 13 bases respectively, with 16 bases between them. CDR3 sequence: CASSLERAIGGLFF. CDR3 DNA: TGTGCCAGCAGCTTAGAGAGGGCAATCGGAGGGCTGTTTTTT.

The chain joins TRBV18 to TRBJ1-1; D ambiguous. Deletions cut 2 bases from V and 0 bases from J, with 7 bases between. This CDR3 contains 14 residues. Looked up from germline, CDR1 is KGHSH and CDR2 is LQKENI. The CDR3 DNA sequence: TGTGCCAGCTCACCAGGGCATTTGAACACTGAAGCTTTCTTT. It specifies CASSPGHLNTEAFF.

The rearrangement joins TRBV4-1 to TRBJ2-5, with 15 bases aligning to TRBD2. The junction had 11 bases not matched to a gene; V was cut back by 1 base and J by 2 bases. CDR1 is MGHRA and CDR2 is YSYEKL in the germline V gene. This CDR3 contains 20 residues. CDR3 coding DNA: TGCGCCAGCAGCCAAGTTGCGGGACTAGCGGGGGGCACCCAACAAGAGACCCAGTACTTC. Translation gives CASSQVAGLAGGTQQETQYF.

This chain connects TRBV4-2 to TRBJ1-4; a weak D match, TRBD1 (6 bases). This CDR3 has 17 amino acids. The V gene's germline CDR1 is LGHNA and CDR2 YNFKEQ. V was trimmed by 0 bases and J by 0 bases, leaving 11 bases between them. The CDR3 coding sequence is TGTGCCAGCAGCCAAGAACCAGGGGCGTCAACTAATGAAAAACTGTTTTTT. Encoded protein: CASSQEPGASTNEKLFF.

This chain uses TRBV19 with TRBJ2-5; D is perhaps TRBD2 (6 bases). Looked up from germline, CDR1 is LNHDA and CDR2 is SQIVND (reference sequence). The CDR3 spans 14 residues. The V end was cut by 8 bases, the J end by 5 bases, with 18 bases between. The CDR3 is CASSPGTSLETQYF. In DNA, the CDR3 is TGTGCCAGTTCCCCCGGAACTAGCTTGGAGACCCAGTACTTC. Based on the CDR3 plus reference TRBV19 and TRBJ2-5, the full variable domain is DGGITQSPKYLFRKEGQNVTLSCEQNLNHDAMYWYRQDPGQGLRLIYYSQIVNDFQKGDIAEGYSVSREKKESFPLTVTSAQKNPTAFYLCASSPGTSLETQYFGPGTRLLVL.

V is TRBV6-5 and J is TRBJ1-4, with D perhaps TRBD1 (6 bases). Germline V gives CDR1 MNHEY, CDR2 SVGAGI. The CDR3 has 16 amino acids. V dropped 0 bases and J dropped 8 bases, with 16 bases sitting between them. CDR3 residues: CASSYSTDSRGEKLFF. The CDR3 coding sequence is TGTGCCAGCAGTTACTCGACGGACAGTCGAGGCGAAAAACTGTTTTTT.

The J gene is TRBJ1-4, the V gene TRBV15; 7 nucleotides align to TRBD1. This CDR3 is built from 15 residues. V was clipped by 3 bases and J by 1 base; unmatched bases: 2. Germline CDR1 is LNHNV and CDR2 is YYDKDF (reference sequence). The CDR3, as DNA: TGTGCCACCAGCAGTTGGGACAGAACTAATGAAAAACTGTTTTTT. Translated: CATSSWDRTNEKLFF.

The chain employs TRBV3-1 (or the pseudogene TRBV3-2) and TRBJ1-2; TRBD1 matches at 11 bases. Germline V gene sequence: CDR1 LGHDT, CDR2 YNNKEL (reference sequence). CDR3 length: 15 amino acids. V was pared by 4 bases and J by 7 bases, with 8 bases of the junction left unmatched. In nucleotides, the CDR3 is TGTGCCAGCAGCCTAATGATCGGGACAGGGGGTGGCTACACCTTC. Translating it yields CASSLMIGTGGGYTF.

The chain couples TRBV19 to TRBJ1-5; no definite D call. Germline V CDR1 and CDR2: LNHDA, SQIVND (reference sequence). The germline V and J ends were trimmed by 3 bases and 6 bases, with 15 bases remaining between them. This CDR3 spans 15 amino acids. The CDR3: CASSISRRAAQPQHF. The CDR3 DNA reads TGTGCCAGTAGTATCTCTAGGAGGGCAGCTCAGCCCCAGCATTTT. Combining the CDR3 with reference TRBV19 and TRBJ1-5 gives the whole variable domain DGGITQSPKYLFRKEGQNVTLSCEQNLNHDAMYWYRQDPGQGLRLIYYSQIVNDFQKGDIAEGYSVSREKKESFPLTVTSAQKNPTAFYLCASSISRRAAQPQHFGDGTRLSIL.

The rearrangement joins TRBV7-3 to TRBJ2-1; 9 bases map to TRBD1. Germline V gene sequence: CDR1 SGHTA, CDR2 FQGTGA. V lost 5 bases, J lost 8 bases, and 10 bases stayed unmatched. The CDR3 is made up of 15 amino acids. The CDR3 DNA reads TGTGCCAGCAGCCGAGGGACAGGGCGCAATGATGAGCAGTTCTTC. Translating gives CASSRGTGRNDEQFF.

This clone was picked up a small number of times. J is TRBJ2-5 and V is TRBV7-6; 11 bases align to TRBD2. This CDR3 has 18 amino acids. V was pared by 2 bases and J by 7 bases, with 15 bases of the junction left unmatched. Germline-derived CDR1 and CDR2 are SGHVS and FNYEAQ. This CDR3 is CASSLMASGGSVARTQYF. The CDR3 DNA reads as TGTGCCAGCAGCTTAATGGCTAGCGGGGGGTCGGTGGCGAGGACCCAGTACTTC.

V and J are TRBV19 and TRBJ1-2; D uncertain. CDR3 length equals 13 residues. V lost 6 bases and J 4 bases, leaving 12 bases between the germline ends. Germline-derived CDR1 and CDR2 are LNHDA and SQIVND (reference sequence). The CDR3 bases are TGTGCCAGTAGCTTTATACAGACCTATGGCTACACCTTC. This gives the protein CASSFIQTYGYTF. The variable domain in full, completed from reference TRBV19 and TRBJ1-2, reads DGGITQSPKYLFRKEGQNVTLSCEQNLNHDAMYWYRQDPGQGLRLIYYSQIVNDFQKGDIAEGYSVSREKKESFPLTVTSAQKNPTAFYLCASSFIQTYGYTFGSGTRLTVV.

The V call is TRBV3-1 (or the pseudogene TRBV3-2), the J call TRBJ2-5, with a tentative D call TRBD2 (5 bases). V lost 5 bases and J lost 4, with 14 bases in between. This CDR3 spans 14 amino acids. Germline-derived CDR1 and CDR2 are LGHDT and YNNKEL (reference sequence). DNA for the CDR3: TGTGCCAGCAGCGACTATGGGATAGGAGAGACCCAGTACTTC. It translates to CASSDYGIGETQYF.

The gene calls are TRBV4-1 and TRBJ2-3; D gene ambiguous. CDR1 and CDR2 (germline): MGHRA, YSYEKL. The CDR3 has 14 residues. The V gene lost 1 base and the J gene lost 6 bases, with 11 bases spanning the gap. The CDR3, as DNA: TGCGCCAGCAGCCAAGTTAGCCCTGGGGATACGCAGTATTTT. Its protein product is CASSQVSPGDTQYF.

V and J are TRBV30 and TRBJ1-2; 7 positions match TRBD1. This CDR3 is 13 amino acids long. From germline, CDR1 is GTSNPN and CDR2 SVGIG (reference sequence). Trimming took 4 bases from V and 4 from J; bases not matched to a gene: 6. The CDR3 nucleotides are TGTGCCTGGACGACAGGGACCTTCTATGGCTACACCTTC. Residues: CAWTTGTFYGYTF.

Comments on this clone: The identical CDR3 is also encoded by other nucleotide sequences in the sample. CDR3 sequence (DNA): TGTGCCAGCAGCCCTGGGGGCGGCTATGGCTACACCTTC. This sequence encodes CASSPGGGYGYTF. J is TRBJ1-2 and V is TRBV7-3, with D perhaps matching TRBD1 (6 bases). CDR3 length equals 13 residues. Germline V gene sequence: CDR1 SGHTA, CDR2 FQGTGA. Between the trimmed V and J ends, which lost 5 bases and 4 bases, there was a span of 11 bases.

The chain carries TRBV19 and TRBJ1-1; 7 positions agree with TRBD1. Germline trimming cut 4 bases from V and 5 bases from J; bases unmatched to any gene: 7. The CDR3 runs to 14 residues. The germline V gene has CDR1 LNHDA and CDR2 SQIVND (reference sequence). The CDR3 loop reads CASSNTGVGTEAFF. CDR3 coding DNA: TGTGCCAGTAGTAACACAGGGGTGGGGACTGAAGCTTTCTTT.

This chain uses TRBV2 with TRBJ1-1, with a tentative D call TRBD1 (6 bases). CDR1 and CDR2 from the germline V gene are SNHLY and FYNNEI. The CDR3 has 13 amino acids. Between the trimmed V and J ends, which lost 6 bases and 4 bases, there was a span of 12 bases. CDR3 region: CASSPTGFTEAFF. CDR3 DNA: TGTGCCAGCAGCCCAACAGGGTTCACTGAAGCTTTCTTT.

This rearrangement joins TRBV7-9 to TRBJ2-2; 7 bases match TRBD2. Trimming removed 5 bases from V and 8 bases from J; junction bases left unmatched: 8. CDR3 length: 14 residues. Germline V gene sequence: CDR1 SEHNR, CDR2 FQNEAQ (reference sequence). CDR3: CASSKPGGSGELFF. The CDR3 DNA reads as TGTGCCAGCAGCAAGCCCGGGGGGTCAGGGGAGCTGTTTTTT.

The gene calls are TRBV27 and TRBJ1-1; unclear D gene. V lost 3 bases to trimming and J lost 8 bases, with 16 bases between them. The length of the CDR3 is 14 residues. Per the germline V gene, CDR1 is MNHEY and CDR2 is SMNVEV (reference sequence). The CDR3 coding sequence is TGTGCCAGCAGTTTCGGCAGGTCTCCCACCGAAGCTTTCTTT. Its translation is CASSFGRSPTEAFF.

J is TRBJ2-6 and V is TRBV19; 8 nucleotides line up with TRBD2. The CDR3 contains 20 residues. The V and J ends lost 5 bases and 3 bases, in that order; junction bases with no gene match: 18. Germline values: CDR1 LNHDA, CDR2 SQIVND (reference sequence). The CDR3 DNA sequence: TGTGCCAGTAGTCCCTCCCCTCCGGGACTAGGCCCCATTGGGGCCAACGTCCTGACTTTC. Translating it yields CASSPSPPGLGPIGANVLTF.

The chain couples TRBV6-5 to TRBJ2-1; D is ambiguous. Germline CDR1 MNHEY, CDR2 SVGAGI. CDR3 size: 11 residues. V shed 5 bases and J shed 7 bases, with 6 bases lying between them. CDR3 sequence (DNA): TGTGCCAGCAGTCTAAATAATGAGCAGTTCTTC. It encodes CASSLNNEQFF.